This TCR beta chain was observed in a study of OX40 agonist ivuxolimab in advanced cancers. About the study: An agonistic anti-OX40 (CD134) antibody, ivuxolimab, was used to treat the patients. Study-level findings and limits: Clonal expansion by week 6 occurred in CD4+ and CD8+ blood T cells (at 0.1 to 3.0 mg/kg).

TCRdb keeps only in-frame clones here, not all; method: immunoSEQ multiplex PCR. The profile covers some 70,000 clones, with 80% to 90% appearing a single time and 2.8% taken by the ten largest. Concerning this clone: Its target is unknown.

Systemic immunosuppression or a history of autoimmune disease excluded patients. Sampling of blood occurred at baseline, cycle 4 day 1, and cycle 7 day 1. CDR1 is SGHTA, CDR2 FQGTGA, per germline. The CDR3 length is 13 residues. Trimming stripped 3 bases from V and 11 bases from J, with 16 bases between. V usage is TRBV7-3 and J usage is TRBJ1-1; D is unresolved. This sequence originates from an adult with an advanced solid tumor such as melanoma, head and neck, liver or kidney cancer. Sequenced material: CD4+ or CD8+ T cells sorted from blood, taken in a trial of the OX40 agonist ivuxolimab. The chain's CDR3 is CASSFHVEAEAFF. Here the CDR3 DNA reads TGTGCCAGCAGCTTCCATGTAGAGGCCGAGGCTTTCTTT.